Each of the 2 T cell receptor beta chains below was sequenced from the same sample in a study of response to subunit inactivated influenza vaccine. Via MiXCR, TCRdb re-called the RT-PCR reads, giving one row per CDR3 protein. The sample shows approximately 570,000 distinct CDR3 sequences, around 8% of them seen only once. The sample consisted of PBMCs from blood, taken around 25 months after vaccination. The receptors were sampled from a man in his fifties or sixties who received an inactivated influenza vaccine.

The V call is TRBV6-1, the J call TRBJ2-7, with 8 bases fitting TRBD1. Germline CDR1 is MNHNS and CDR2 is SASEGT. CDR3 size: 14 residues. J lost 7 bases, V lost 6 bases, and 11 bases had no gene match. The CDR3: CASSLGTGIWEQYF. The CDR3 DNA reads as TGTGCCAGCAGCCTGGGGACAGGTATATGGGAGCAGTACTTC.

A few counts support this clonotype. The chain carries TRBV7-9 and TRBJ2-2; 7 bases are shared with TRBD2. The germline CDR1 and CDR2 sequences are SEHNR and FQNEAQ (reference sequence). Losses at the gene ends were 1 base for V and 3 bases for J; bases not matched to a gene: 2. The CDR3 sequence is 15 residues long. The DNA for the CDR3 is TGTGCCAGCAGCTTAGTTGCGGGAGACACCGGGGAGCTGTTTTTT. It specifies CASSLVAGDTGELFF.